The 21 T cell receptor beta chains below come from one sample, sequenced in a study of shared clonotypes between healthy human individuals. Repertoires were generated with immunoSEQ multiplex PCR, while TCRdb's copy carries only in-frame clones and drops some. The sample comprises roughly 480,000 clones, 79% of which are singletons, and about 12% rests with the top ten. Sequences were obtained from PBMCs. These receptors came from a middle-aged woman in good health. Some clones in this sample may be carry-over from other donors' samples.

The gene calls are TRBV15 and TRBJ1-3; 7 nucleotides line up with TRBD1. The V gene's germline CDR1 is LNHNV and CDR2 YYDKDF (reference sequence). V trimming: 0 bases; J trimming: 0 bases; junction bases outside the gene matches: 5. The CDR3 has 17 residues. The DNA of the CDR3 is TGTGCCACCAGCAGAGATTTGGGACAGCTCTCTGGAAACACCATATATTTT. This translates into CATSRDLGQLSGNTIYF.

This chain links TRBV25-1 with TRBJ1-3; 7 bases are shared with TRBD1. CDR3 length: 17 amino acids. Germline assignment: CDR1 MGHDK and CDR2 SYGVNS. After removal of 6 bases from V and 2 bases from J, the junction contained 13 bases not matched to a gene. CDR3 sequence (DNA): TGTGCCAGCAGCAAAATTTACAGGGGTTTTGCTGGAAACACCATATATTTT. This sequence encodes CASSKIYRGFAGNTIYF. Full variable domain (outside the CDR3, taken from reference TRBV25-1 and TRBJ1-3): EADIYQTPRYLVIGTGKKITLECSQTMGHDKMYWYQQDPGMELHLIHYSYGVNSTEKGDLSSESTVSRIRTEHFPLTLESARPSHTSQYLCASSKIYRGFAGNTIYFGEGSWLTVV.

The genes are TRBV4-2 and TRBJ2-7, with no clear D. V was shortened by 0 bases and J by 3 bases, with 9 bases between the two germline ends. The CDR3 is 14 amino acids. The germline gives CDR1 LGHNA, CDR2 YNFKEQ. The DNA of the CDR3 is TGTGCCAGCAGCCAAGAATCCACAGTCTACGAGCAGTACTTC. Protein sequence: CASSQESTVYEQYF.

The table lists this clone with a few counts. The genes are TRBV19 and TRBJ1-5; D ambiguous. The germline V gene has CDR1 LNHDA and CDR2 SQIVND (reference sequence). This CDR3 has 14 amino acids. The ends were cut back, 6 bases at V and 0 bases at J, with 9 bases in the middle. As DNA, the CDR3 is TGTGCCAGTAGCTATGGGGATAGCAATCAGCCCCAGCATTTT. Its translation: CASSYGDSNQPQHF.

The chain links TRBV7-2 to TRBJ1-1; 9 bases match TRBD1. Germline V gene lookup returns CDR1 SGHTA and CDR2 FQGNSA. Trimming removed 4 bases from V and 2 bases from J; junction bases left unmatched: 14. The CDR3 covers 18 residues. The CDR3 protein is CASSSLGTGTGYNTEAFF. In nucleotides, the CDR3 is TGTGCCAGCAGCTCCCTAGGAACCGGGACAGGGTATAACACTGAAGCTTTCTTT.

A single count supports this clone. The chain employs TRBV7-2 and TRBJ2-1; D perhaps matches TRBD2 (5 bases). Trimming pared 9 bases from V and 7 bases from J, leaving 13 bases between. This CDR3 region has 12 residues. Per germline, CDR1 SGHTA and CDR2 FQGNSA. CDR3 amino acids: CASVDSGNEQFF. The CDR3 bases are TGTGCCAGTGTAGACTCGGGGAATGAGCAGTTCTTC. Variable domain in full (rest from reference TRBV7-2 and TRBJ2-1): GAGVSQSPSNKVTEKGKDVELRCDPISGHTALYWYRQSLGQGLEFLIYFQGNSAPDKSGLPSDRFSAERTGGSVSTLTIQRTQQEDSAVYLCASVDSGNEQFFGPGTRLTVL.

The CDR3 coding sequence is TGTGCCACCCGCGCCGGGGACTATGGCTACACCTTC. Translating it yields CATRAGDYGYTF. This rearrangement joins TRBV6-5 to TRBJ1-2; no clear D gene. The CDR3 covers 12 residues. Trimming cost V 10 bases and J 3 bases, with 12 bases left between them. Germline V gene lookup returns CDR1 MNHEY and CDR2 SVGAGI.

The CDR3 is CASSVDEGRATDTQYF. In DNA, the CDR3 is TGTGCCAGCAGCGTAGATGAGGGTAGGGCCACAGATACGCAGTATTTT. The chain joins TRBV9 to TRBJ2-3; tentatively, D is TRBD2 (5 bases). This CDR3 is built from 16 residues. Trimming stripped 0 bases from V and 2 bases from J, with 13 bases between. Germline loops: CDR1 SGDLS, CDR2 YYNGEE.

The V call is TRBV11-2, the J call TRBJ1-2; TRBD1 matches 9 bases. This CDR3 contains 16 residues. Per the germline V gene, CDR1 is SGHAT and CDR2 is FQNNGV. J was trimmed by 8 bases and V by 1 base; bases with no gene match: 11. CDR3 sequence reads: CASSLVGTGSLGGYTF. Written as DNA, the CDR3 is TGTGCCAGCAGCTTAGTTGGGACAGGGTCCCTCGGCGGCTACACCTTC.

The CDR3 DNA sequence: TGTGCCAGCAGCAGAGGACAGGAGGAGACCCAGTACTTC. Its protein is CASSRGQEETQYF. V and J are TRBV6-1 and TRBJ2-5; 7 nucleotides line up with TRBD1. The germline V gene encodes CDR1 MNHNS and CDR2 SASEGT. Trimming took 6 bases from V and 5 from J; bases not matched to a gene: 6. The CDR3 runs 13 residues.

Concerning this clone: Additional DNA sequences in this sample encode the identical CDR3. The chain links TRBV6-1 to TRBJ1-2; D is undetermined. This CDR3 region has 13 residues. Trimming took 1 base from V and 5 from J, leaving 8 bases between them. Germline V gene lookup returns CDR1 MNHNS and CDR2 SASEGT. The chain's CDR3 is CASSEGGAYGYTF. CDR3 bases: TGTGCCAGCAGTGAAGGAGGTGCTTATGGCTACACCTTC.

The chain couples TRBV28 to TRBJ2-5; tentative D call: TRBD2 (5 bases). From germline, CDR1 is MDHEN and CDR2 SYDVKM. Trimming removed 9 bases at V and 5 bases at J, with 16 bases between. CDR3 size: 13 residues. The CDR3 is CASTPGGGETQYF. CDR3 in DNA: TGTGCCAGTACTCCCGGAGGCGGGGAGACCCAGTACTTC. The full variable domain, with the rest looked up from reference TRBV28 and TRBJ2-5, is DVKVTQSSRYLVKRTGEKVFLECVQDMDHENMFWYRQDPGLGLRLIYFSYDVKMKEKGDIPEGYSVSREKKERFSLILESASTNQTSMYLCASTPGGGETQYFGPGTRLLVL.

The V and J genes are TRBV11-3 and TRBJ2-3; weak D call: TRBD1 (5 bases). The germline V gene has CDR1 SGHNT and CDR2 YENEEA. The V end lost 1 base, the J end lost 6 bases, and 11 bases lay between the germline ends. The CDR3 is made up of 14 amino acids. The CDR3 nucleotides are TGTGCCAGCAGCTTAGGTGGGGCTGCGGATACGCAGTATTTT. Its protein product is CASSLGGAADTQYF.

This clone was picked up a small number of times. The chain couples TRBV5-6 to TRBJ1-4, with no clear D. Trimming pared 4 bases from V and 3 bases from J, leaving 7 bases between. The CDR3 is 13 amino acids. The germline gives CDR1 SGHDT, CDR2 YYEEEE. The CDR3: CASSRTANEKLFF. The DNA for the CDR3 is TGTGCCAGCAGCCGGACCGCTAATGAAAAACTGTTTTTT.

This sequence joins TRBV14 and TRBJ2-2; D is unclear. Trimming stripped 2 bases from V and 1 base from J, with 11 bases between. Germline assignment: CDR1 SGHDN and CDR2 FVKESK. This CDR3 spans 16 amino acids. CDR3 DNA: TGTGCCAGCAGCCAACTTAGCACCGAGAACACCGGGGAGCTGTTTTTT. Encoded protein: CASSQLSTENTGELFF.

The V and J genes are TRBV5-1 and TRBJ2-5; TRBD1 aligns across 8 bases. The CDR3 covers 14 residues. V shed 4 bases, J shed 4 bases, and the junction held 6 bases outside the gene matches. Germline CDR1 SGHRS, CDR2 YFSETQ. CDR3 nucleotide sequence: TGCGCCAGCAGCGTACAGGGGGATGGAGAGACCCAGTACTTC. Translation gives CASSVQGDGETQYF.

The V gene is TRBV19, the J gene TRBJ2-7; D unclear. The germline V and J ends were trimmed by 3 bases and 2 bases, with 11 bases remaining between them. The V gene's germline CDR1 is LNHDA and CDR2 SQIVND (reference sequence). This CDR3 is 14 amino acids long. The CDR3 is CASSIAIRAYEQYF. In DNA, the CDR3 is TGTGCCAGTAGTATCGCAATCCGGGCCTACGAGCAGTACTTC.

This chain links TRBV5-5 with TRBJ2-7, with D tentatively TRBD1 (6 bases). Deletions cut 0 bases from V and 3 bases from J, with 13 bases between. The CDR3 is 15 residues long. Looked up from germline, CDR1 is SGHKS and CDR2 is YYEKEE (reference sequence). CDR3 in amino acids: CASSLAGQGYYEQYF. The CDR3 nucleotides read TGTGCCAGCAGCTTGGCGGGCCAGGGGTACTACGAGCAGTACTTC. Complete variable domain (other parts from reference TRBV5-5 and TRBJ2-7): DAGVTQSPTHLIKTRGQQVTLRCSPISGHKSVSWYQQVLGQGPQFIFQYYEKEERGRGNFPDRFSARQFPNYSSELNVNALLLGDSALYLCASSLAGQGYYEQYFGPGTRLTVT.

The CDR3 here is CASRKLGQGAYTEAFF. In DNA form, the CDR3 reads TGTGCCAGCAGGAAACTCGGACAGGGGGCATACACTGAAGCTTTCTTT. The rearrangement uses TRBV28 and TRBJ1-1; 11 nucleotides align to TRBD1. The V gene's germline CDR1 is MDHEN and CDR2 SYDVKM. V trimming: 6 bases; J trimming: 3 bases; junction bases outside the gene matches: 9. The CDR3 extends over 16 amino acids. Drawing the rest from reference TRBV28 and TRBJ1-1, the complete variable domain is DVKVTQSSRYLVKRTGEKVFLECVQDMDHENMFWYRQDPGLGLRLIYFSYDVKMKEKGDIPEGYSVSREKKERFSLILESASTNQTSMYLCASRKLGQGAYTEAFFGQGTRLTVV.

The chain combines TRBV10-3 with TRBJ1-4, with a possible D match to TRBD1 (5 bases). The CDR3 is 14 amino acids. CDR1 and CDR2 from the germline V gene are ENHRY and SYGVKD. With 9 bases removed from V and 8 bases from J, the gap between germline ends came to 19 bases. CDR3 protein: CAIRDGGEGEKLFF. The CDR3 nucleotides read TGTGCCATAAGGGACGGAGGGGAAGGCGAAAAACTGTTTTTT.

This sequence joins TRBV18 and TRBJ2-1; possibly TRBD1 or TRBD2 for D (6 bases each). From germline, CDR1 is KGHSH and CDR2 LQKENI. The CDR3 sequence is 13 residues long. Trimming took 2 bases from V and 8 from J, leaving 10 bases between them. The CDR3 spells CASSPNRGDEQFF. CDR3 nucleotide sequence: TGTGCCAGCTCACCAAATAGGGGGGATGAGCAGTTCTTC.